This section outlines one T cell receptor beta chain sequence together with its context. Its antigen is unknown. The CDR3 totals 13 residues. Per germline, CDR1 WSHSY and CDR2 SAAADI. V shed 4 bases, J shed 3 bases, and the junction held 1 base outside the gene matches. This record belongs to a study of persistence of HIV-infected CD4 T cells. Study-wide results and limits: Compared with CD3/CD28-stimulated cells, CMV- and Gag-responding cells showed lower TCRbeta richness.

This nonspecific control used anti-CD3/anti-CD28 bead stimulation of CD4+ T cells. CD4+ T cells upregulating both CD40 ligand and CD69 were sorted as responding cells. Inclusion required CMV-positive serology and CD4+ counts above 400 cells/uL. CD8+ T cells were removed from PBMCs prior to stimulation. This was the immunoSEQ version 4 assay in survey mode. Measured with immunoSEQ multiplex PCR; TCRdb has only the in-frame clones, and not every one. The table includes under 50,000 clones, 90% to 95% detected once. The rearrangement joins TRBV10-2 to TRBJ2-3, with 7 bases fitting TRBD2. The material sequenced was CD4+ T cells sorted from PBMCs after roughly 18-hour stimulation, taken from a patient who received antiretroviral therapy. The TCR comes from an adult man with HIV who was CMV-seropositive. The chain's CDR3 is CASSGDYTDTQYF. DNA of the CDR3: TGCGCCAGCAGTGGGGACTATACAGATACGCAGTATTTT.